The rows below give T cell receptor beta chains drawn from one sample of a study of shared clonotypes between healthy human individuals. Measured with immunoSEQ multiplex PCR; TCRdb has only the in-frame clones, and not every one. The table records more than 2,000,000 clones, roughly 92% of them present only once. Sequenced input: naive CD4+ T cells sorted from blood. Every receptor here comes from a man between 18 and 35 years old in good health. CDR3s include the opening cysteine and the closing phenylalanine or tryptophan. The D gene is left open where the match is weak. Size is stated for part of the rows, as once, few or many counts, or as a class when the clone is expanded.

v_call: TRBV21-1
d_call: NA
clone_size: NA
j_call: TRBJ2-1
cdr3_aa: CASSKRKSSYNEQFF
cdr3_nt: TGTGCCAGCAGCAAACGGAAGAGCTCCTACAATGAGCAGTTCTTC

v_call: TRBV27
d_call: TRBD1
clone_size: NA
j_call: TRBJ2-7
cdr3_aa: CASIFSEDRVSSEQYF
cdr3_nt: TGTGCCAGCATATTCTCGGAGGACAGGGTTTCGTCCGAGCAGTACTTC

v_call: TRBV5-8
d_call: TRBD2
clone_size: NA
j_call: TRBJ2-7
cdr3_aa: CASSSWILARGLTSGGYF
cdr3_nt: TGTGCCAGCAGCTCTTGGATACTCGCGCGGGGGTTGACTAGCGGGGGTTACTTC

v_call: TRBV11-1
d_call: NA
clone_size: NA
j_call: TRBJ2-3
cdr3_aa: CASSLLAGTVGGTDTQYF
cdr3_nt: TGTGCCAGCAGCTTACTGGCAGGGACGGTTGGGGGCACAGATACGCAGTATTTT

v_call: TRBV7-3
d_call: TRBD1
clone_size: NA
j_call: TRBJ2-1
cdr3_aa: CASSSSQGVIF
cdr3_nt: TGTGCCAGCAGCTCGTCCCAGGGGGTGATCTTC

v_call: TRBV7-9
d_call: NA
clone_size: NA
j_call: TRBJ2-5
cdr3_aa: CASSLVPRVGETQYF
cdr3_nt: TGTGCCAGCAGCTTAGTTCCCAGGGTGGGAGAGACCCAGTACTTC

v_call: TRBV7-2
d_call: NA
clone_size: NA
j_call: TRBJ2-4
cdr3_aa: CASSLDGGRRGNIQYF
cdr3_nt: TGTGCCAGCAGCTTAGACGGTGGGCGGAGGGGAAACATTCAGTACTTC

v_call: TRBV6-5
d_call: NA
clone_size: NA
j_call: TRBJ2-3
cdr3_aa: CASSPIIVTDTQYF
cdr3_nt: TGTGCCAGCAGTCCCATTATCGTCACAGATACGCAGTATTTT

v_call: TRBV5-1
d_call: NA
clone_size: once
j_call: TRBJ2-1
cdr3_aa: CASSLATLPYNEQFF
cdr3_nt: TGCGCCAGCAGCCTAGCGACACTCCCCTACAATGAGCAGTTCTTC

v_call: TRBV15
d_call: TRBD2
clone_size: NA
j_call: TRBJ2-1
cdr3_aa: CATSRGGGRRQSGNEQFF
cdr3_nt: TGTGCCACCAGCCGGGGTGGCGGGAGGCGGCAGAGTGGCAATGAGCAGTTCTTC

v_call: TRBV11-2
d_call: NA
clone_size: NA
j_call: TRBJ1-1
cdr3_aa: CASSPQGSTEAFF
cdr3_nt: TGTGCCAGCAGCCCTCAAGGTAGTACTGAAGCTTTCTTT

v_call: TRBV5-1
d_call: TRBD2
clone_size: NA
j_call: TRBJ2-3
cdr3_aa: CASSSSGNTDTQYF
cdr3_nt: TGCGCCAGCAGTAGTAGCGGGAACACAGATACGCAGTATTTT

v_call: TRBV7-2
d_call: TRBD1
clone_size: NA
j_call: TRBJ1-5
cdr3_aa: CASSLGTGGDQPQHF
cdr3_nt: TGTGCCAGCAGCCTCGGTACAGGGGGGGATCAGCCCCAGCATTTT

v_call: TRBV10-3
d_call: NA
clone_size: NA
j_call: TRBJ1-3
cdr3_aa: CASTTASGNTIYF
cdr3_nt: TGTGCTTCTACCACAGCCTCTGGAAACACCATATATTTT

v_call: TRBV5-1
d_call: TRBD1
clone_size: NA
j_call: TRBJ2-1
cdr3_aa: CASSTRTGEDNEQFF
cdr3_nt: TGCGCCAGCAGCACCCGGACAGGGGAGGACAATGAGCAGTTCTTC

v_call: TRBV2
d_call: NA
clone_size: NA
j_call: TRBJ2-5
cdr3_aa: CASSSRGEETQYF
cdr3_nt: TGTGCCAGCAGTAGTCGCGGAGAAGAGACCCAGTACTTC

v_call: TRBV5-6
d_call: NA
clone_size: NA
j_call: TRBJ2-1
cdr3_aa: CASTFNNEQFF
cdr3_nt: TGTGCCAGCACCTTCAACAATGAGCAGTTCTTC

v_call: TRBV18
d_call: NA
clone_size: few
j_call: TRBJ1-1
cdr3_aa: CASSQDRNTEAFF
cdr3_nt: TGTGCCAGCTCCCAGGATCGAAACACTGAAGCTTTCTTT

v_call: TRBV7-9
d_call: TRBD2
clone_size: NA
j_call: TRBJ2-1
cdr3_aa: CASSFKLAGLNEQFF
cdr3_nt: TGTGCCAGCAGCTTCAAACTAGCGGGTCTCAATGAGCAGTTCTTC

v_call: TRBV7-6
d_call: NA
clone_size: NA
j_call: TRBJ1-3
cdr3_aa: CASSRGGVNSGNTIYF
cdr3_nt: TGTGCCAGCAGCCGCGGGGGGGTTAACTCTGGAAACACCATATATTTT

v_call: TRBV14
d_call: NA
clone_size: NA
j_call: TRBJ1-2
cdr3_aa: CASSQVHLEPYGYTF
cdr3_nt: TGTGCCAGCAGCCAAGTGCACCTTGAACCTTATGGCTACACCTTC

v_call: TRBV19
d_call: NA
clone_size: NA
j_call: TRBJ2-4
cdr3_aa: CASSSAGGPLAKNIQYF
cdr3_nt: TGTGCCAGTAGTAGCGCCGGGGGCCCCCTGGCCAAAAACATTCAGTACTTC

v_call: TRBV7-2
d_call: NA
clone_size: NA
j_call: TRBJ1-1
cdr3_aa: CASSLTRRLGGGITEAFF
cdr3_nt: TGTGCCAGCAGCTTAACTCGCAGACTCGGGGGAGGTATCACTGAAGCTTTCTTT

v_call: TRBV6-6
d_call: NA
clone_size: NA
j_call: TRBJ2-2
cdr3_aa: CASRQGGTGELFF
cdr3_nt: TGTGCCAGCAGACAGGGCGGCACCGGGGAGCTGTTTTTT

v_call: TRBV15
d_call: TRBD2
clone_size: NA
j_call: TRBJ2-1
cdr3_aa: CATSREAGGYNEQFF
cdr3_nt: TGTGCCACCAGCCGGGAGGCGGGAGGGTACAATGAGCAGTTCTTC

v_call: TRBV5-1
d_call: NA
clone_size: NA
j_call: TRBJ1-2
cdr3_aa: CASSSPGVRGLYGYTF
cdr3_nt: TGCGCCAGCAGCTCCCCGGGGGTCAGGGGCCTCTATGGCTACACCTTC

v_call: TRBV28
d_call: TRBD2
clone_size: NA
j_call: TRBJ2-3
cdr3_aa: CASSPGTSGTYDTQYF
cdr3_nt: TGTGCCAGCAGTCCCGGGACTAGCGGGACCTACGATACGCAGTATTTT

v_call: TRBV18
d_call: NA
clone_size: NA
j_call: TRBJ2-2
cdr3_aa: CASSPGQQNTGELFF
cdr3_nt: TGTGCCAGCTCACCTGGACAGCAGAACACCGGGGAGCTGTTTTTT

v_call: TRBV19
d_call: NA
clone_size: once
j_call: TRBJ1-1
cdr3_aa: CATIQSDGNTEAFF
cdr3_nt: TGTGCCACTATACAGTCGGATGGGAACACTGAAGCTTTCTTT

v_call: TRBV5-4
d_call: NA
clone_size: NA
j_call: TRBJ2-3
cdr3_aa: CASSLDGSTDTQYF
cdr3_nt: TGTGCCAGCAGCTTGGACGGGAGTACAGATACGCAGTATTTT

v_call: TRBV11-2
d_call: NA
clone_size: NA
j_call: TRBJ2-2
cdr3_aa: CASSSQGGVTGELFF
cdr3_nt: TGTGCCAGCAGCTCCCAAGGGGGAGTCACCGGGGAGCTGTTTTTT

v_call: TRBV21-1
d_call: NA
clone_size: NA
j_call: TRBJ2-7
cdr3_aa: CASSKITPGWHYEQYF
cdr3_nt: TGTGCCAGCAGCAAGATTACGCCTGGATGGCACTACGAGCAGTACTTC

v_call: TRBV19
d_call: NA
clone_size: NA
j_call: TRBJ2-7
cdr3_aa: CASSSLSMDHYEQYF
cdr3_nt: TGTGCCAGTTCCTCTCTTAGTATGGACCACTACGAGCAGTACTTC

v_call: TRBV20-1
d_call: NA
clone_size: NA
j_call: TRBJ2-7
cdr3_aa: CSATQGLEQYF
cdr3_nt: TGCAGTGCAACTCAGGGGCTCGAGCAGTACTTC

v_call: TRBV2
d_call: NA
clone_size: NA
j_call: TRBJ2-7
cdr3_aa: CASSPGPGFEQYF
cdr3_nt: TGTGCCAGCAGCCCGGGCCCTGGATTCGAGCAGTACTTC

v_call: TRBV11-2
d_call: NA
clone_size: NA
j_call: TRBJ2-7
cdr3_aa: CASSKEGGGSYEQYF
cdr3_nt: TGTGCCAGCAGCAAAGAGGGGGGAGGGTCCTACGAGCAGTACTTC